The next 29 T cell receptor beta chains were all read from a single sample in a study of T cell repertoires in cytomegalovirus infection. TCRdb ran MiXCR on the reads and lists one entry per CDR3 protein. The sample holds some 230,000 distinct CDR3 sequences, 22% seen once. Sequencing was done on a sample of CD8+ T cells from PBMCs. These receptor sequences come from a human donor in good health (CMV status not recorded). Some clones in this sample may be carry-over from other donors' samples.

This clonotype was seen a handful of times. The chain couples TRBV7-2 to TRBJ2-1; 10 bases line up with TRBD2. V shed 5 bases and J 2 bases; nucleotides not matched to a gene: 3. Germline CDR1 reads SGHTA; CDR2 reads FQGNSA. The CDR3 is 15 amino acids. For the CDR3, the DNA is TGTGCCAGCAGCCGGAGCGGGGGGGCCTACAATGAGCAGTTCTTC. This encodes CASSRSGGAYNEQFF.

This sequence joins TRBV4-1 and TRBJ1-6; D ambiguous. The CDR3 runs 14 residues. Germline V gene data show CDR1 as MGHRA and CDR2 as YSYEKL. Trimming removed 0 bases at V and 7 bases at J, with 7 bases between. The CDR3 nucleotides are TGCGCCAGCAGCCAAGATCAGATCAATTCACCCCTCCACTTT. Its protein product is CASSQDQINSPLHF.

This clonotype was recorded a few times. The chain joins TRBV6-1 to TRBJ2-3, with D hard to call. The CDR3 runs 15 residues. Trimming cost V 1 base and J 4 bases, with 12 bases left between them. Germline CDR1 is MNHNS and CDR2 is SASEGT. Written as DNA, the CDR3 is TGTGCCAGCAGTGAAGAGCCGGGTCTCGCAGATACGCAGTATTTT. This gives the protein CASSEEPGLADTQYF.

The table lists this clonotype with many counts. The gene calls are TRBV28 and TRBJ1-1; 9 bases are shared with TRBD1. The V segment lost 6 bases and the J segment 3 bases; nucleotides outside the gene matches: 5. CDR1 and CDR2 from the germline V gene are MDHEN and SYDVKM. The CDR3 runs 14 residues. The CDR3 is CASRPQGAYTEAFF. CDR3 sequence (DNA): TGTGCCAGCAGACCACAGGGGGCGTACACTGAAGCTTTCTTT.

This clonotype was seen repeatedly, ten times or more. For the CDR3, the DNA is TGTGCCAGCAGTTTACCGGAAGGAACGGACACTGAAGCTTTCTTT. It specifies CASSLPEGTDTEAFF. J is TRBJ1-1 and V is TRBV28; D is ambiguous. V lost 2 bases to trimming and J lost 3 bases, with 13 bases between them. The germline V gene has CDR1 MDHEN and CDR2 SYDVKM. The CDR3 runs 15 residues.

CDR3 coding DNA: TGTGCCAGCAGGAGTACAGGGGTCTCTAATCAGCCCCAGCATTTT. As protein: CASRSTGVSNQPQHF. The J gene is TRBJ1-5, the V gene TRBV27, with 7 bases identical to TRBD1. Germline V CDR1 and CDR2: MNHEY, SMNVEV (reference sequence). The junction had 9 bases not matched to a gene; V was cut back by 6 bases and J by 4 bases. The CDR3 extends over 15 amino acids.

This clonotype showed up just a few times. V and J are TRBV5-4 and TRBJ2-7; the D gene is possibly TRBD2 (5 bases). Trimming removed 4 bases from V and 2 bases from J, with 16 bases in between. From germline, CDR1 is SGHNT and CDR2 YYREEE (reference sequence). This CDR3 is built from 15 residues. The CDR3 sequence is CASSPPADQTYEQYF. DNA for the CDR3: TGTGCCAGCAGCCCCCCAGCGGACCAAACCTACGAGCAGTACTTC.

This rearrangement joins TRBV7-9 to TRBJ1-4; 8 nucleotides line up with TRBD1. This CDR3 has 15 amino acids. Germline V gene lookup returns CDR1 SEHNR and CDR2 FQNEAQ (reference sequence). V lost 1 base and J lost 3; bases outside the gene matches: 1. CDR3 region: CASSLGTGSNEKLFF. The CDR3 region has the DNA TGTGCCAGCAGCTTAGGGACAGGGTCTAATGAAAAACTGTTTTTT.

The chain has TRBV7-4 and TRBJ2-7, with a weak D call TRBD1 (5 bases). Trimming left V 5 bases short and J 4 bases short, with 12 bases between. The CDR3 loop spans 13 amino acids. Germline CDR1 is SGHVT and CDR2 is SQSDAQ. The CDR3: CASSTSTAYEQYF. CDR3 nucleotides: TGTGCCAGCAGCACTTCGACAGCGTACGAGCAGTACTTC. The whole variable domain, remainder taken from reference TRBV7-4 and TRBJ2-7, is GAGVSQSPRYKVAKRGRDVALRCDSISGHVTLYWYRQTLGQGSEVLTYSQSDAQRDKSGRPSGRFSAERPERSVSTLKIQRTEQGDSAVYLCASSTSTAYEQYFGPGTRLTVT.

The chain uses TRBV20-1 and TRBJ1-4, with D hard to call. The V gene's germline CDR1 is DFQATT and CDR2 SNEGSKA (reference sequence). The ends were cut back, 0 bases at V and 12 bases at J, with 17 bases in the middle. The CDR3 covers 14 residues. The CDR3 sequence is CSARDRNALVELFF. In DNA, the CDR3 is TGCAGTGCTAGAGATCGGAACGCTCTCGTGGAACTGTTTTTT.

The table lists this clonotype with many counts. The chain uses TRBV2 and TRBJ1-1; 7 bases match TRBD1. V shed 6 bases and J 7 bases; nucleotides not matched to a gene: 11. CDR3 length: 14 amino acids. CDR1 is SNHLY, CDR2 FYNNEI, per germline. The CDR3 nucleotides are TGTGCCAGCAGAGATATAACAGGGGTAGGTGAAGCTTTCTTT. Amino acid sequence: CASRDITGVGEAFF. Full variable domain (rest looked up from reference TRBV2 and TRBJ1-1): EPEVTQTPSHQVTQMGQEVILRCVPISNHLYFYWYRQILGQKVEFLVSFYNNEISEKSEIFDDQFSVERPDGSNFTLKIRSTKLEDSAMYFCASRDITGVGEAFFGQGTRLTVV.

This clonotype was detected a few times. The CDR3: CASSQDPAGEQYF. In nucleotides, the CDR3 is TGCGCCAGCAGCCAAGATCCGGCAGGTGAGCAGTACTTC. The chain has TRBV4-1 and TRBJ2-7; D uncertain. Trimming took off 0 bases at V and 7 bases at J, with 10 bases between the two ends. Germline-derived CDR1 and CDR2 are MGHRA and YSYEKL. There are 13 residues in the CDR3.

The CDR3 sequence: CASRSGTAPEKLFF. The DNA for the CDR3 is TGTGCCAGCAGATCCGGGACGGCCCCAGAGAAACTGTTTTTT. The rearrangement joins TRBV2 to TRBJ1-4, with D possibly being TRBD1 (5 bases). V lost 6 bases, J lost 11 bases, and 19 bases lay in between. Germline CDR1 SNHLY, CDR2 FYNNEI. CDR3 length: 14 residues.

The rearrangement uses TRBV28 and TRBJ1-6; 9 bases map to TRBD1. This CDR3 contains 16 residues. The germline V gene has CDR1 MDHEN and CDR2 SYDVKM. V shed 4 bases and J 8 bases; nucleotides not matched to a gene: 9. As DNA, the CDR3 is TGTGCCAGCAGTTCCCTCGGGGACAGGGTATATTCACCCCTCCACTTT. Amino acids: CASSSLGDRVYSPLHF.

This clonotype came up a few times. The chain combines TRBV27 with TRBJ2-3; D call uncertain. V lost 4 bases to trimming and J lost 0 bases, with 11 bases between them. The CDR3 sequence is 15 residues long. CDR1 and CDR2 (germline): MNHEY, SMNVEV (reference sequence). The CDR3 DNA sequence: TGTGCCAGCAGTTATGAGAGATCTAGCACAGATACGCAGTATTTT. Translated: CASSYERSSTDTQYF.

The chain joins TRBV6-6 to TRBJ2-1, with 7 bases fitting TRBD1. The CDR3 covers 13 residues. V lost 11 bases, J lost 7 bases, and 11 bases stayed unmatched. CDR1 is MNHNY, CDR2 SVGAGI, per germline (reference sequence). The CDR3 is CAGRTGEFNEQFF. As DNA, the CDR3 is TGTGCCGGCCGAACAGGGGAATTTAATGAGCAGTTCTTC.

J is TRBJ2-1 and V is TRBV5-6, with 8 bases fitting TRBD1. The CDR3 length is 15 residues. V trimming: 3 bases; J trimming: 4 bases; junction bases outside the gene matches: 6. Germline V lookup: CDR1 SGHDT, CDR2 YYEEEE. Here the CDR3 DNA reads TGTGCCAGCAGCTCGGACAGGGAGGCGTACAATGAGCAGTTCTTC. It yields the protein CASSSDREAYNEQFF.

The rearrangement uses TRBV19 and TRBJ1-1; TRBD1 matches at 11 bases. The CDR3 consists of 14 residues. Germline values: CDR1 LNHDA, CDR2 SQIVND (reference sequence). V lost 6 bases to trimming and J lost 5 bases; unmatched junction nucleotides: 5. The chain's CDR3 is CASRPDRGHTEAFF. CDR3 in DNA: TGTGCCAGTAGACCGGACAGGGGGCATACTGAAGCTTTCTTT.

This clonotype was recorded at least ten times. This chain links TRBV7-9 with TRBJ2-7; a possible D gene is TRBD1 (5 bases). V lost 5 bases, J lost 2 bases, and 16 bases lay in between. This CDR3 is 15 amino acids long. The germline V gene has CDR1 SEHNR and CDR2 FQNEAQ (reference sequence). The CDR3 DNA sequence: TGTGCCAGCAGCCCTGTGCAGGACACCCCCTACGAGCAGTACTTC. Protein sequence: CASSPVQDTPYEQYF.

This clonotype has only a few counts. The CDR3 spells CASSLVRRPLDTEAFF. CDR3 sequence (DNA): TGTGCCAGCAGTTTAGTCAGGAGACCCTTGGACACTGAAGCTTTCTTT. This chain connects TRBV12-3 or TRBV12-4 to TRBJ1-1; D uncertain. This CDR3 spans 16 amino acids. Trimming shortened V by 1 base and J by 3 bases, and 15 bases separated the two germline ends.

J is TRBJ2-3 and V is TRBV5-1, with D hard to call. Per the germline V gene, CDR1 is SGHRS and CDR2 is YFSETQ. The CDR3 consists of 15 residues. V gave up 0 bases and J gave up 4 bases, with 12 bases separating them. In nucleotides, the CDR3 is TGCGCCAGCAGCTTGGGCTCCCGGCCGGCAGATACGCAGTATTTT. Translating gives CASSLGSRPADTQYF. The variable domain in full, with the rest retrieved from reference TRBV5-1 and TRBJ2-3, is KAGVTQTPRYLIKTRGQQVTLSCSPISGHRSVSWYQQTPGQGLQFLFEYFSETQRNKGNFPGRFSGRQFSNSRSEMNVSTLELGDSALYLCASSLGSRPADTQYFGPGTRLTVL.

Details on this clonotype: A much larger clone lies a single base off, so this may be a read error. The chain uses TRBV4-2 and TRBJ1-1; 8 nucleotides line up with TRBD1. There are 12 residues in the CDR3. Germline V gives CDR1 LGHNA, CDR2 YNFKEQ. DNA for the CDR3: TGTGTCAGCATCGGGACAGGCACTGAAGCTTTCTTT. This codes for CVSIGTGTEAFF.

The rearrangement links TRBV11-3 to TRBJ1-1; no clear D. V lost 5 bases and J 4 bases, leaving 14 bases between the germline ends. Germline lookup yields CDR1 SGHNT and CDR2 YENEEA. The CDR3 is made up of 14 amino acids. The CDR3 region is CASSLTPRGTEAFF. The CDR3, as DNA: TGTGCCAGCAGCCTGACTCCCCGAGGCACTGAAGCTTTCTTT.

This clonotype has a count of ten or more. The gene calls are TRBV7-8 and TRBJ2-5, with 14 bases that match TRBD2. V was pared by 2 bases and J by 4 bases, with 3 bases of the junction left unmatched. Germline V gene lookup returns CDR1 SGHVS and CDR2 FQNEAQ. This CDR3 region has 16 residues. As DNA, the CDR3 is TGTGCCAGCAGCTTACCGGGACTAGCGGGGGTAGAGACCCAGTACTTC. Translation: CASSLPGLAGVETQYF.

The chain links TRBV10-3 to TRBJ2-1; 9 nucleotides line up with TRBD2. The CDR3 has 15 amino acids. Germline V CDR1 and CDR2: ENHRY, SYGVKD. V dropped 10 bases and J dropped 0; count of bases not matched to a gene: 7. CDR3 loop: CATTSGGNSYNEQFF. CDR3 DNA sequence: TGTGCCACCACGAGCGGGGGGAACTCCTACAATGAGCAGTTCTTC.

The V and J genes are TRBV20-1 and TRBJ1-6; 9 bases agree with TRBD1. CDR3 length: 15 residues. J gave up 9 bases and V 4 bases, and 10 bases lay outside the gene matches. Germline V gene sequence: CDR1 DFQATT, CDR2 SNEGSKA (reference sequence). The CDR3 DNA reads TGCAGTGCTACTCGGGACAGGGTGAGGGGTTCACCCCTCCACTTT. This encodes CSATRDRVRGSPLHF.

This clonotype was seen ten or more times. The chain recombines TRBV5-6 with TRBJ1-6; no clear D gene. There are 17 residues in the CDR3. Germline V lookup: CDR1 SGHDT, CDR2 YYEEEE. Trimming took 3 bases from V and 7 from J, leaving 20 bases between them. CDR3 bases: TGTGCCAGCAGCTCCCCCCGGGAGGTGAGCGTAAATTCACCCCTCCACTTT. The encoded protein is CASSSPREVSVNSPLHF.

This clonotype was seen many times. This CDR3 is CASSLTDYNEQFF. The CDR3 nucleotides are TGTGCCAGCAGCTTAACAGATTACAATGAGCAGTTCTTC. The chain carries TRBV7-2 and TRBJ2-1, with D unclear. The germline CDR1 and CDR2 sequences are SGHTA and FQGNSA. Trimming took off 2 bases at V and 4 bases at J, with 6 bases between the two ends. The length of the CDR3 is 13 residues. The full variable domain, rest sourced from reference TRBV7-2 and TRBJ2-1, is GAGVSQSPSNKVTEKGKDVELRCDPISGHTALYWYRQSLGQGLEFLIYFQGNSAPDKSGLPSDRFSAERTGGSVSTLTIQRTQQEDSAVYLCASSLTDYNEQFFGPGTRLTVL.

This rearrangement joins TRBV2 to TRBJ2-7, with D possibly being TRBD1 or TRBD2 (5 bases each). Germline V gives CDR1 SNHLY, CDR2 FYNNEI. Trimming stripped 7 bases from V and 4 bases from J, with 23 bases between. This CDR3 contains 16 residues. The CDR3 DNA sequence: TGTGCCAGCAACCCCCAGGGACGCGGTAGCCCTTACGAGCAGTACTTC. It is translated as CASNPQGRGSPYEQYF.